These 25 T cell receptor beta chains share one sample of origin, sequenced in a study of blood T cell repertoires in COVID-19. Some clones are missing from TCRdb's copy, which holds only in-frame ones; the method was immunoSEQ multiplex PCR. This table holds 130,000 to 150,000 clones, over 80% found once. The material sequenced was peripheral blood. Source of these receptors: a woman in her fifties or sixties with acute or convalescent COVID-19.

CDR3 loop: CSVLGQGARTGTQYF. The CDR3 nucleotides are TGCAGCGTTCTGGGACAGGGGGCGCGGACCGGGACCCAGTACTTC. The rearrangement joins TRBV29-1 to TRBJ2-5; 12 bases match TRBD1. Germline V gives CDR1 SQVTM, CDR2 ANQGSEA. CDR3 length: 15 residues. V trimming: 5 bases; J trimming: 7 bases; junction bases outside the gene matches: 11.

This clone appeared once. This sequence joins TRBV7-2 and TRBJ1-4, with 10 nucleotides matching TRBD1. The J segment lost 0 bases and the V segment lost 5 bases, leaving 9 bases of the junction unmatched. Germline V gives CDR1 SGHTA, CDR2 FQGNSA. The CDR3 covers 18 residues. The CDR3 reads CASSPLGTGVSTNEKLFF. The CDR3 DNA is TGTGCCAGCAGCCCCTTAGGGACAGGGGTATCAACTAATGAAAAACTGTTTTTT.

For this clone: An end of the junction does not agree with germline; a read error may underlie this. The J gene is TRBJ1-3, the V gene TRBV5-4; 9 nucleotides align to TRBD1. The germline V gene encodes CDR1 SGHNT and CDR2 YYREEE (reference sequence). The CDR3 spans 13 residues. The CDR3 spells CASSSILDRGYHF. CDR3 nucleotides: TGTGCCAGCAGCTCAATACTCGACAGGGGGTACCATTTT.

This chain links TRBV28 with TRBJ2-3; the match to TRBD2 covers 12 bases. V was clipped by 5 bases and J by 5 bases; unmatched bases: 8. The CDR3 runs to 16 residues. The V gene's germline CDR1 is MDHEN and CDR2 SYDVKM. The CDR3 bases are TGTGCCAGCAGTACCAAACTAGCGGGGGGCAGAGATACGCAGTATTTT. Translation gives CASSTKLAGGRDTQYF.

The V and J genes are TRBV6-4 and TRBJ2-3, with 9 bases aligning to TRBD2. This CDR3 is built from 15 residues. Germline V lookup: CDR1 MRHNA, CDR2 SNTAGT. Unmatched junction bases numbered 4, after V lost 3 bases and J lost 3 bases. This CDR3 reads CASSEETSGTDTQYF. In DNA, the CDR3 is TGTGCCAGCAGTGAAGAGACTAGCGGAACAGATACGCAGTATTTT.

The chain carries TRBV19 and TRBJ2-7; D is possibly TRBD1 (6 bases). There are 14 residues in the CDR3. V was clipped by 6 bases and J by 1 base, with 13 bases between them. Germline V CDR1 and CDR2: LNHDA, SQIVND (reference sequence). This CDR3 reads CASRESGDSYEQYF. CDR3 DNA sequence: TGTGCCAGTAGAGAGTCAGGGGATTCCTACGAGCAGTACTTC.

This sequence joins TRBV6-2 or TRBV6-3 and TRBJ2-5, with 10 bases that match TRBD2. Germline V gene lookup returns CDR1 MNHEY and CDR2 SVGEGT. V gave up 5 bases and J gave up 1 base; unmatched junction bases: 4. The CDR3 length is 15 residues. CDR3 residues: CASSISGRAQETQYF. Written as DNA, the CDR3 is TGTGCCAGCAGTATCAGCGGGAGGGCCCAAGAGACCCAGTACTTC.

This chain joins TRBV15 and TRBJ1-6; D possibly corresponds to TRBD1 (5 bases). The CDR3 has 15 amino acids. Trimming took 1 base from V and 5 from J, leaving 9 bases between them. Germline V gives CDR1 LNHNV, CDR2 YYDKDF (reference sequence). In DNA form, the CDR3 reads TGTGCCACCAGCAGAGGGGGCATCGATAATTCACCCCTCCACTTT. Translating it yields CATSRGGIDNSPLHF.

The chain has TRBV11-3 and TRBJ1-6; D is unclear. Trimming left V 5 bases short and J 7 bases short, with 9 bases between. The CDR3 has 13 amino acids. Germline values: CDR1 SGHNT, CDR2 YENEEA. Here the CDR3 DNA reads TGTGCCAGCAGCCCCACTCGAAATTCACCCCTCCACTTT. Translated, it gives CASSPTRNSPLHF.

The V gene is TRBV5-1, the J gene TRBJ2-1, with 12 positions matching TRBD2. Germline V gene data show CDR1 as SGHRS and CDR2 as YFSETQ. With 4 bases clipped from V and 4 bases from J, the junction kept 9 bases outside the gene matches. There are 17 residues in the CDR3. The CDR3 DNA follows: TGCGCCAGCAGCCCAAGGACCACTAGCGGGGGGTACAATGAGCAGTTCTTC. Residues: CASSPRTTSGGYNEQFF.

The CDR3 sequence: CASSYRAGNTEAFF. CDR3 nucleotide sequence: TGTGCCAGCAGTTACAGGGCGGGGAACACTGAAGCTTTCTTT. This chain joins TRBV6-5 and TRBJ1-1; D ambiguous. Germline CDR1 and CDR2: MNHEY and SVGAGI. With 2 bases removed from V and 1 base from J, the gap between germline ends came to 8 bases. This CDR3 has 14 residues.

The CDR3 DNA reads as TGTGCCAGTCTATGGTTCGGGAGGAGCGGCTACACCTTC. It translates to CASLWFGRSGYTF. The rearrangement uses TRBV12-3 or TRBV12-4 and TRBJ1-2, with D unresolved. CDR3 length: 13 amino acids. V lost 9 bases, J lost 8 bases, and 19 bases lay in between.

The chain couples TRBV5-1 to TRBJ2-5, with TRBD1 identical over 9 bases. With 3 bases clipped from V and 4 bases from J, the junction kept 4 bases outside the gene matches. The CDR3 spans 14 residues. The V gene's germline CDR1 is SGHRS and CDR2 YFSETQ. The CDR3 loop is CASSSTGGVETQYF. DNA of the CDR3: TGCGCCAGCAGCTCAACAGGGGGCGTAGAGACCCAGTACTTC.

J is TRBJ2-7 and V is TRBV5-6; 8 positions match TRBD2. The CDR3 runs to 18 residues. V was clipped by 4 bases and J by 2 bases; unmatched bases: 17. CDR1 and CDR2 from the germline V gene are SGHDT and YYEEEE. CDR3 sequence (DNA): TGTGCCAGCAGCCGACCCCGGGGGGGCAATAAGAAAACCTACGAGCAGTACTTC. Protein sequence: CASSRPRGGNKKTYEQYF. Combining the CDR3 with reference TRBV5-6 and TRBJ2-7 gives the whole variable domain DAGVTQSPTHLIKTRGQQVTLRCSPKSGHDTVSWYQQALGQGPQFIFQYYEEEERQRGNFPDRFSGHQFPNYSSELNVNALLLGDSALYLCASSRPRGGNKKTYEQYFGPGTRLTVT.

The chain is built from TRBV18 and TRBJ2-1, with TRBD2 as a possible D gene (6 bases). Germline-derived CDR1 and CDR2 are KGHSH and LQKENI. There are 16 residues in the CDR3. Trimming left V 5 bases short and J 0 bases short, with 14 bases between. CDR3 residues: CASSGTVQSSYNEQFF. In DNA, the CDR3 is TGTGCCAGCTCAGGGACTGTTCAAAGCTCCTACAATGAGCAGTTCTTC.

Points on this clone: Distinct nucleotide sequences in the sample also encode this CDR3. The CDR3 region has the DNA TGTGCCAGCAGCCTGGGTGGCGGGAATCAGCCCCAGCATTTT. This encodes CASSLGGGNQPQHF. The V gene is TRBV7-9, the J gene TRBJ1-5; D gene ambiguous. Trimming took 5 bases from V and 4 from J, leaving 12 bases between them. The germline CDR1 and CDR2 sequences are SEHNR and FQNEAQ (reference sequence). The CDR3 spans 14 residues.

The V call is TRBV6-1, the J call TRBJ1-1; D gene unclear. The V gene's germline CDR1 is MNHNS and CDR2 SASEGT. The V end was cut by 2 bases, the J end by 2 bases, with 3 bases between. This CDR3 is 12 amino acids long. CDR3 region: CASSELNTEAFF. CDR3 nucleotide sequence: TGTGCCAGCAGTGAACTAAACACTGAAGCTTTCTTT.

The rearrangement links TRBV28 to TRBJ2-2, with D maybe TRBD2 (7 bases). Germline CDR1 reads MDHEN; CDR2 reads SYDVKM. CDR3 length: 16 amino acids. The V end was cut by 2 bases, the J end by 2 bases, with 12 bases between. The CDR3 DNA reads as TGTGCCAGCAGTTTAAGGGGGGGCCTTAACACCGGGGAGCTGTTTTTT. Its translation is CASSLRGGLNTGELFF.

This clone was seen once. The chain combines TRBV7-2 with TRBJ1-1; 7 bases are a match to TRBD1. CDR3 length equals 14 residues. Germline trimming cut 3 bases from V and 5 bases from J; bases unmatched to any gene: 6. Germline V gene lookup returns CDR1 SGHTA and CDR2 FQGNSA. CDR3 in amino acids: CASSLQGVRTEAFF. CDR3 DNA: TGTGCCAGCAGCTTGCAGGGGGTTAGGACTGAAGCTTTCTTT.

The J gene is TRBJ2-5, the V gene TRBV27; 8 bases match TRBD1. The germline V gene has CDR1 MNHEY and CDR2 SMNVEV (reference sequence). Trimming at V came to 6 bases and at J to 2 bases, leaving 8 bases not matched to a gene. This CDR3 has 15 residues. The CDR3 DNA reads as TGTGCCAGCAGCAGGAAGACAGGGGTTCAAGAGACCCAGTACTTC. Protein product: CASSRKTGVQETQYF.

This clone was counted only a few times. As DNA, the CDR3 is TGTGCCAGTAGTATAGGCACAGGGGGCGGCTATGGCTACACCTTC. Translating gives CASSIGTGGGYGYTF. The genes are TRBV19 and TRBJ1-2; 9 positions agree with TRBD1. The V gene end was trimmed by 1 base and the J gene end by 4 bases; junction bases not matched to a gene: 4. Per the germline V gene, CDR1 is LNHDA and CDR2 is SQIVND (reference sequence). The CDR3 contains 15 residues.

This rearrangement joins TRBV5-1 to TRBJ2-7; the D gene is possibly TRBD2 (6 bases). V was clipped by 0 bases and J by 3 bases, with 13 bases between them. The CDR3 extends over 15 amino acids. From germline, CDR1 is SGHRS and CDR2 YFSETQ. The CDR3 DNA follows: TGCGCCAGCAGCTTGGGCCCTAGCGAGAACTACGAGCAGTACTTC. This codes for CASSLGPSENYEQYF.

In nucleotides, the CDR3 is TGTGCCAGCAGCTTGACAGAGCAGCCCCAGCATTTT. It codes for CASSLTEQPQHF. The V call is TRBV7-9, the J call TRBJ1-5, with TRBD1 as a possible D gene (5 bases). The V and J ends lost 3 bases and 7 bases respectively, with 7 bases between them. Per the germline V gene, CDR1 is SEHNR and CDR2 is FQNEAQ (reference sequence). The CDR3 length is 12 residues.

The chain recombines TRBV19 with TRBJ2-7; 10 bases are shared with TRBD1. CDR1 is LNHDA and CDR2 is SQIVND in the germline V gene (reference sequence). The CDR3 sequence is 14 residues long. The J segment lost 5 bases and the V segment lost 7 bases, leaving 8 bases of the junction unmatched. The chain's CDR3 is CASNQGQGFDEQYF. The CDR3 DNA reads as TGTGCCAGTAATCAGGGACAGGGGTTCGACGAGCAGTACTTC.

This chain uses TRBV19 with TRBJ1-5; TRBD1 agrees at 11 bases. CDR3 size: 17 residues. Germline V lookup: CDR1 LNHDA, CDR2 SQIVND (reference sequence). J was trimmed by 7 bases and V by 3 bases; bases with no gene match: 11. CDR3: CASSILPGDRGGQPQHF. The CDR3, as DNA: TGTGCCAGTAGTATCCTCCCGGGGGACAGGGGGGGACAGCCCCAGCATTTT.